These 7 T cell receptor beta chains were all obtained from the same sample, sequenced in a study of cytomegalovirus exposure and HLA in healthy donors. Primers for the PCR totalled 60 Vbeta and 13 Jbeta. Measured with immunoSEQ multiplex PCR; TCRdb has only the in-frame clones, and not every one. The data show 40,000 to 50,000 clones, and the top ten clones hold 2% to 2.5%. Sequencing was carried out using PBMCs. These receptor sequences come from a woman aged 40 to 50 in good health and CMV-seronegative.

The rearrangement joins TRBV5-1 to TRBJ1-4; D may be TRBD1 (5 bases). The V gene's germline CDR1 is SGHRS and CDR2 YFSETQ. The CDR3 totals 16 residues. Trimming took off 0 bases at V and 0 bases at J, with 9 bases between the two ends. CDR3 region: CASSLDSTATNEKLFF. CDR3 in DNA: TGCGCCAGCAGCTTGGACTCGACAGCAACTAATGAAAAACTGTTTTTT.

J is TRBJ1-2 and V is TRBV5-1; perhaps TRBD1 as D (6 bases). The CDR3 length is 13 residues. The V gene lost 2 bases and the J gene lost 5 bases, with 10 bases spanning the gap. From germline, CDR1 is SGHRS and CDR2 YFSETQ. The CDR3 DNA is TGCGCCAGCAGCTTCGGGACACGATATGGCTACACCTTC. Its protein product is CASSFGTRYGYTF.

The chain carries TRBV11-1 and TRBJ2-7; 11 bases line up with TRBD2. Trimming removed 1 base from V and 7 bases from J; junction bases left unmatched: 3. The CDR3 is made up of 14 amino acids. Germline CDR1 reads SGHAT; CDR2 reads FQDESV (reference sequence). The CDR3 coding sequence is TGTGCCAGCAGCTTAGGACTAGCGGGACGGGAGCAGTACTTC. Translating gives CASSLGLAGREQYF.

This rearrangement joins TRBV14 to TRBJ2-7; 8 nucleotides agree with TRBD1. Looked up from germline, CDR1 is SGHDN and CDR2 is FVKESK. The CDR3 loop spans 15 amino acids. V trimming: 2 bases; J trimming: 0 bases; junction bases outside the gene matches: 3. CDR3 residues: CASSQTGGSSYEQYF. The DNA for the CDR3 is TGTGCCAGCAGCCAAACAGGGGGTAGCTCCTACGAGCAGTACTTC.

This chain's CDR3 is CASSVPGQGAYGYTF. CDR3 nucleotide sequence: TGTGCCAGCAGCGTACCGGGACAGGGGGCCTATGGCTACACCTTC. The rearrangement joins TRBV2 to TRBJ1-2; the match to TRBD1 covers 12 bases. CDR1 is SNHLY, CDR2 FYNNEI, per germline. With 6 bases clipped from V and 4 bases from J, the junction kept 6 bases outside the gene matches. This CDR3 is 15 amino acids long.

The chain has TRBV18 and TRBJ2-5, with D tentatively TRBD1 (5 bases). The V gene's germline CDR1 is KGHSH and CDR2 LQKENI. V lost 1 base and J 1 base, leaving 16 bases between the germline ends. This CDR3 has 17 residues. The DNA of the CDR3 is TGTGCCAGCTCACCACGGACGTCGGGTAGGGGCCAAGAGACCCAGTACTTC. Translated: CASSPRTSGRGQETQYF.

The V and J genes are TRBV7-6 and TRBJ1-2; D gene ambiguous. Trimming shortened V by 4 bases and J by 14 bases, and 20 bases separated the two germline ends. CDR3 length: 13 amino acids. Germline V gene lookup returns CDR1 SGHVS and CDR2 FNYEAQ. CDR3 sequence: CASSSLPQASKTF. The CDR3 DNA follows: TGTGCCAGCAGCTCCCTACCCCAGGCCTCGAAGACCTTC.